The clone carrying this T cell receptor beta chain was seen more than once but under ten times. Germline V lookup: CDR1 SNHLY, CDR2 FYNNEI. The CDR3 has 16 residues. V lost 8 bases, J lost 2 bases, and 19 bases lay in between. This sample is part of a study of beta chain features in type 1 diabetes. Every sorted population was more than 95% pure. The isolated RNA, all of it, was reverse transcribed, so expressed TCRB transcripts were what got sequenced. The assay was immunoSEQ multiplex PCR, and TCRdb's table has in-frame clones only and misses some. This table holds a few hundred thousand clones, 27% found once.

The sequenced material came from central memory CD4+ T cells from blood. The chain combines TRBV2 with TRBJ2-1; D possibly corresponds to TRBD1 (6 bases). The TCR originated in a young man in good health. The DNA for the CDR3 is TGTGCCAGCCAGCCTTACAGACAGGCCCCCTACAATGAGCAGTTCTTC. Its translation: CASQPYRQAPYNEQFF.